The entry below gives a single TCR beta chain sequence along with its context. Its antigen remains unknown. A read error may be the cause here, since a much bigger clone is one base away. This sample stems from a study of tumor-infiltrating lymphocytes in primary liver carcinoma. Study as a whole: With diameters of roughly 4 to 10 cm, tumors were stage T1-T3 N0M0. Regardless of tissue type, samples showed similar yields of roughly 3.5 to 7.13 million productive TCRbeta reads.

The blood RNA (from unsorted whole blood) was obtained, and germline DNA was also extracted. CDR3 length equals 17 residues. The V gene's germline CDR1 is LGHNA and CDR2 YNFKEQ. Findings of the study overall: Blood fell significantly below tumors in its top-250-clone fraction (p = 0.039).

The researchers produced TCR beta cDNA from about 510 ng total RNA with a constant-region primer. Sequencing libraries for TCR beta derived from three nested multiplex PCR rounds that used slightly modified ARM-PCR. With TRBV1-TRBV30 forward primers and a C-beta reverse primer, the first two PCR rounds were run for approximately 10 cycles each. TCRdb re-called the multiplex PCR reads through MiXCR, storing one row per CDR3 protein. Among approximately 300,000 distinct CDR3 sequences listed, about 60% were seen once. The chain joins TRBV4-2 to TRBJ2-2, with 9 bases that match TRBD2. The TCR comes from a man aged 35 to 55 with primary liver carcinoma and hepatitis B virus infection. The specimen was peripheral blood. The CDR3 bases are TGTGCCAGCAGCCTAGAAGCGGGAGGCGCGAAGACCGGGGAGCTGTTTTTT. Translated: CASSLEAGGAKTGELFF.